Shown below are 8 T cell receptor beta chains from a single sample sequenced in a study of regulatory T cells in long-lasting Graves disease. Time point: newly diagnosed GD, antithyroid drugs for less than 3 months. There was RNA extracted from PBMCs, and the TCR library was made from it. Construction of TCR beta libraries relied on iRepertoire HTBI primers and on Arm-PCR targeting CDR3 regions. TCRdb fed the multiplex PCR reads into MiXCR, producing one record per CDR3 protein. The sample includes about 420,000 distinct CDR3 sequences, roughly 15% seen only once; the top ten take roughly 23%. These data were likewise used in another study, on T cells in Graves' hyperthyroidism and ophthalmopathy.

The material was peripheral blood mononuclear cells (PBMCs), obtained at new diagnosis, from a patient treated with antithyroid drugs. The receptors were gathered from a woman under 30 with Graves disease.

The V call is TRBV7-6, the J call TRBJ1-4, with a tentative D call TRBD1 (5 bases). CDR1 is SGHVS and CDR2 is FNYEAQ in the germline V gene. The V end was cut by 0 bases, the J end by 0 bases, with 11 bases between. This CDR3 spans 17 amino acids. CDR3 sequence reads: CASSLADTPATNEKLFF. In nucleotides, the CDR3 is TGTGCCAGCAGCTTAGCGGACACACCCGCAACTAATGAAAAACTGTTTTTT.

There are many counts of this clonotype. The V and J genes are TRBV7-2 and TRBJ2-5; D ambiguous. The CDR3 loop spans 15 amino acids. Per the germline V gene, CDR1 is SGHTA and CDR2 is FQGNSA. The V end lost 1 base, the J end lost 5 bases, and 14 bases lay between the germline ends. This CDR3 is CASSLGSVGWETQYF. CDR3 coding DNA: TGTGCCAGCAGCTTAGGGTCGGTCGGGTGGGAGACCCAGTACTTC.

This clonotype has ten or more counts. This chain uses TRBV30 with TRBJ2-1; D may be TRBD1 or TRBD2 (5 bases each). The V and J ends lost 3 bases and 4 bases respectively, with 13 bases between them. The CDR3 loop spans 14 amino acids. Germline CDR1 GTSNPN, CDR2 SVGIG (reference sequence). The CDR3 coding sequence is TGTGCCTGGAGCTCCGGGACCAAATACAATGAGCAGTTCTTC. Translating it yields CAWSSGTKYNEQFF.

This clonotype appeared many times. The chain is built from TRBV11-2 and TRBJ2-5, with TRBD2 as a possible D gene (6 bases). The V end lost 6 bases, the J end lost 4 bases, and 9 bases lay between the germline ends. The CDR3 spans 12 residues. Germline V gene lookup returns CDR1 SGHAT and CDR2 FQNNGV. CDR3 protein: CASSRDSETQYF. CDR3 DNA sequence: TGTGCCAGCAGTCGGGACTCAGAGACCCAGTACTTC.

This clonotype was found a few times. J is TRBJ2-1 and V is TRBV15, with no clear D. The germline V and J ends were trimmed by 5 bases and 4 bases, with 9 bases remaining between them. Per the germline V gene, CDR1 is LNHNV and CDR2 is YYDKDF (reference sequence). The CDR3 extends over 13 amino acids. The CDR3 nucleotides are TGTGCCACCAGCGGCTTCCCATACAATGAGCAGTTCTTC. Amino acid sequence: CATSGFPYNEQFF.

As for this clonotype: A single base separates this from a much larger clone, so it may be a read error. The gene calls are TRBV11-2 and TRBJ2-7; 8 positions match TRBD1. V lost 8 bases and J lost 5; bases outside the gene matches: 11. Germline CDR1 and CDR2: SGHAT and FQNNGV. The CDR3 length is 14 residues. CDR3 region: CASRTGAGGNEQYF. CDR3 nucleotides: TGTGCCAGCCGAACCGGGGCAGGGGGCAACGAGCAGTACTTC. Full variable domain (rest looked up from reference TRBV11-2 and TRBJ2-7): EAGVAQSPRYKIIEKRQSVAFWCNPISGHATLYWYQQILGQGPKLLIQFQNNGVVDDSQLPKDRFSAERLKGVDSTLKIQPAKLEDSAVYLCASRTGAGGNEQYFGPGTRLTVT.

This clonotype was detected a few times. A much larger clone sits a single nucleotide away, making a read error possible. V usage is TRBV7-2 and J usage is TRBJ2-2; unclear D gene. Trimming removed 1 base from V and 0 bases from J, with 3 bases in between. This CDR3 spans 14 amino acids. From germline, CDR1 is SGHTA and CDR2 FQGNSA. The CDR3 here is CASSLGANTGELFF. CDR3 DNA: TGTGCCAGCAGCTTAGGGGCGAACACCGGGGAGCTGTTTTTT.

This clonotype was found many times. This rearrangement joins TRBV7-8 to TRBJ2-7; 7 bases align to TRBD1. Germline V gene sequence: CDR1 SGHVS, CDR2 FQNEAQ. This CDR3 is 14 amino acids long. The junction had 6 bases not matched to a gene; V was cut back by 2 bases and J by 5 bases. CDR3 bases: TGTGCCAGCAGCTTAACTGACAGGGTTCACGAGCAGTACTTC. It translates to CASSLTDRVHEQYF.